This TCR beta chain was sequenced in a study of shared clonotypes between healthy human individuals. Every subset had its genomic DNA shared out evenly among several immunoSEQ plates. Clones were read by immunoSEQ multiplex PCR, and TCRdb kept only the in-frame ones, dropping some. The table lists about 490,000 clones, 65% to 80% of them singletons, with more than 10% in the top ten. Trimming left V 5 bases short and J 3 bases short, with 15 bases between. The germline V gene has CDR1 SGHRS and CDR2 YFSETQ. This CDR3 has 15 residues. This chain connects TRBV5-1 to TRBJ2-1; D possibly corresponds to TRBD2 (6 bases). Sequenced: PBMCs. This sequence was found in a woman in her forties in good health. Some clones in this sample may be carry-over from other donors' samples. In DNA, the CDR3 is TGCGCCAGCAGTTTCGGGGGAGTGAACTACAATGAGCAGTTCTTC. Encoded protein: CASSFGGVNYNEQFF.